Listed below are T cell receptor beta chains from one sample, sequenced in a study of cytomegalovirus exposure and HLA in healthy donors. Here immunoSEQ multiplex PCR was the method, and the copy in TCRdb shows in-frame clones only, minus some. Seen here are around 100,000 clones, approximately 70% observed once, and the top ten hold approximately 9%. Input material: PBMCs. The origin of the receptors is a man younger than 40 in good health and CMV-seropositive. CDR3s include the opening cysteine and the closing phenylalanine or tryptophan.

V: TRBV18
CDR3: CASSSTGGEGAEAFF

V: TRBV19
CDR3: CASSIPQATDTQYF

V: TRBV2
CDR3: CASSEWGPNTEAFF

V: TRBV11-1
CDR3: CASSSQGESSYEQYF

V: TRBV7-7
CDR3: CASSSLRTGMDETQYF

V: TRBV11-2
CDR3: CASSLLSYEQYF

V: TRBV5-1
CDR3: CASSPGLQGRETQYF

V: TRBV19
CDR3: CASSDTGGDEQYF

V: TRBV4-1
CDR3: CASSQGLAFNEQFF

V: TRBV5-1
CDR3: CASSSGTEYNEQFF

V: TRBV11-1
CDR3: CASSLAHRDMNTEAFF

V: TRBV10-3
CDR3: CAIRDSVENTGELFF

V: TRBV27
CDR3: CASSLGARYGYTF

V: TRBV7-8
CDR3: CASSLADSAYGYTF

V: TRBV12-5
CDR3: CASSGQGIPGNTIYF

V: TRBV9
CDR3: CASAGQANLTYGYTF

V: TRBV30
CDR3: CAWSPPLGQGYEQYF

V: TRBV4-2
CDR3: CASSQEVENSSNQPQHF

V: TRBV27
CDR3: CASSPGTGNYAQPQHF

V: TRBV2
CDR3: CASKGGRVDTEAFF

V: TRBV7-2
CDR3: CASSSRTGSTGNTIYF

V: TRBV25-1
CDR3: CASRHRGGTEAFF

V: TRBV13
CDR3: CASSFGDRGGTEAFF

V: TRBV5-1
CDR3: CASSSRLAGFISYNEQFF

V: TRBV7-2
CDR3: CASSLVLQVNTEAFF

V: TRBV5-1
CDR3: CASSLDRSFYGYTF

V: TRBV12-5
CDR3: CASGLGTYYGYTF

V: TRBV9
CDR3: CASETGAGNTIYF

V: TRBV19
CDR3: CASSSGGLAEQFF

V: TRBV10-1
CDR3: CASSAGGSNTEAFF

V: TRBV6-5
CDR3: CASSRTGRGYEQYF

V: TRBV7-6
CDR3: CASSLAPGEGQPQHF

V: TRBV5-5
CDR3: CPTVRAGGGTEAFF

V: TRBV27
CDR3: CASSFTMNTEAFF

V: TRBV5-1
CDR3: CASTSAYNEQFF

V: TRBV21-1
CDR3: CASSNKREGVFF

V: TRBV5-1
CDR3: CASSPTSSYNEQFF

V: TRBV27
CDR3: CASSQGTGSEAFF

V: TRBV5-1
CDR3: CASSLDGQGDQPQHF

V: TRBV7-2
CDR3: CASSRTSGQETQYF

V: TRBV2
CDR3: CASSDCRGPLCEQFF

V: TRBV9
CDR3: CASSLNTGELFF

V: TRBV21-1
CDR3: CASSKGLRGAYGYTF